One sample yielded the 23 T cell receptor beta chains listed below, sequenced in a study of tumor-infiltrating lymphocytes in glioblastoma multiforme (dated by TCRdb to the late 2010s). The listed sequencing device is Illumina HiSeq 2500. TCRB libraries were built from RNA via three nested multiplex PCR rounds using a modified ARM-PCR protocol with multiple V-beta primers and a C-beta primer. Using fastp trimming at Q25 and MiXCR clonotype assembly, TCRdb reanalyzed the public sequencing data and kept in-frame beta chains. Each CDR3 protein gets just one entry, which takes the most common genes and DNA from the rows behind it. For this sample the table gives nearly 8,500 distinct CDR3 sequences, of which about 76% were detected only once. The ten largest clonotypes hold 40% to 60% of the sample. The sequenced sample consisted of brain tumor tissue. These receptors were collected from a male donor with glioblastoma.

Points on this clonotype: Its ends do not fully match the called genes, so a read error is possible. The CDR3 sequence: CASSYGLAGWWDYEQCF. As DNA, the CDR3 is TGTGCCAGCAGTTACGGACTAGCGGGGTGGTGGGACTACGAGCAGTGCTTC. The chain combines TRBV6-5 with TRBJ2-7, with 12 bases aligning to TRBD2. Germline assignment: CDR1 MNHEY and CDR2 SVGAGI. The CDR3 is made up of 17 amino acids.

To note about this clonotype: It is unclear where the CDR3 begins or ends on the DNA, so no DNA is shown, and the CDR3 is as TCRdb lists it. V gene TRBV11-3 combines with J gene TRBJ2-1; the table's TRBD2 call for D was not verified on the DNA. The CDR3 region is 23 residues in length, termini included. Germline values: CDR1 SGHNT, CDR2 YENEEA. This chain's CDR3 is CASSFYICSASPGELMGNYEQFF.

The sample holds many counts of this clonotype. The chain is built from TRBV11-3 and TRBJ2-3; D ambiguous. CDR3 length: 14 residues. Germline assignment: CDR1 SGHNT and CDR2 YENEEA. The V end was cut by 1 base, the J end by 0 bases, with 5 bases between. This chain's CDR3 is CASSLVASTDTQYF. In DNA, the CDR3 is TGTGCCAGCAGCTTAGTTGCAAGCACAGATACGCAGTATTTT.

V usage is TRBV11-2 and J usage is TRBJ2-1; the match to TRBD1 covers 10 bases. This CDR3 contains 16 residues. Germline CDR1 reads SGHAT; CDR2 reads FQNNGV. Trimming cost V 2 bases and J 7 bases; bases outside gene matches: 8. This chain's CDR3 is CASSLFSGQGGNEQFF. The CDR3 nucleotides are TGTGCCAGCAGCTTATTCTCCGGACAGGGGGGGAATGAGCAGTTCTTC.

The chain links TRBV28 to TRBJ1-6; no firm D call. The CDR3 totals 14 residues. From germline, CDR1 is MDHEN and CDR2 SYDVKM. V dropped 5 bases and J dropped 11 bases, with 16 bases sitting between them. CDR3 in DNA: TGTGCCAGCAGTCCTGTGGGTGATATTCCACCCCTCCACTTT. Translation: CASSPVGDIPPLHF.

In this sample, this clonotype turned up many times. The rearrangement uses TRBV11-2 and TRBJ1-3, with TRBD1 as a possible D gene (6 bases). The CDR3 is 19 residues long. Germline V CDR1 and CDR2: SGHAT, FQNNGV. The V and J ends lost 1 base and 0 bases respectively, with 19 bases between them. The CDR3 loop is CASSLGQDVTRLSGNTIYF. As DNA, the CDR3 is TGTGCCAGCAGCTTAGGACAGGATGTAACCCGACTCTCTGGAAACACCATATATTTT.

The V call is TRBV11-3, the J call TRBJ2-2; possibly TRBD2 for D (6 bases). Germline lookup yields CDR1 SGHNT and CDR2 YENEEA. The CDR3 length is 18 residues. With 5 bases removed from V and 9 bases from J, the gap between germline ends came to 28 bases. The CDR3 DNA is TGTGCCAGCAGCACCACCTCCAGACTGGAGGGAGAAACCTGGGAGCTGTTTTTT. Protein product: CASSTTSRLEGETWELFF. Drawing the rest from reference TRBV11-3 and TRBJ2-2, the complete variable domain is EAGVVQSPRYKIIEKKQPVAFWCNPISGHNTLYWYLQNLGQGPELLIRYENEEAVDDSQLPKDRFSAERLKGVDSTLKIQPAELGDSAVYLCASSTTSRLEGETWELFFGEGSRLTVL.

This rearrangement joins TRBV11-3 to TRBJ2-3; 9 bases align to TRBD2. The trim removed 2 bases at V and 1 base at J, leaving 13 bases unmatched. The CDR3 consists of 19 residues. Germline V gives CDR1 SGHNT, CDR2 YENEEA. The CDR3 loop is CASSLSSGRVARGTDTQYF. CDR3 nucleotide sequence: TGTGCCAGCAGCTTAAGTAGCGGGAGAGTTGCCAGGGGCACAGATACGCAGTATTTT.

The gene calls are TRBV30 and TRBJ1-4; 9 bases map to TRBD1. CDR3 size: 16 residues. Germline lookup yields CDR1 GTSNPN and CDR2 SVGIG (reference sequence). J lost 11 bases, V lost 3 bases, and 16 bases had no gene match. CDR3: CAWRTKQGAPEEKLFF. CDR3 DNA sequence: TGTGCCTGGAGAACCAAACAGGGGGCTCCGGAAGAGAAACTGTTTTTT. The complete variable domain, with remaining parts taken from reference TRBV30 and TRBJ1-4, reads SQTIHQWPATLVQPVGSPLSLECTVEGTSNPNLYWYRQAAGRGLQLLFYSVGIGQISSEVPQNLSASRPQDRQFILSSKKLLLSDSGFYLCAWRTKQGAPEEKLFFGSGTQLSVL.

Concerning this clonotype: A read error may explain this, as a much larger clone is one base away. The CDR3 is CASSFPEGQTQYF. In DNA form, the CDR3 reads TGTGCCAGCAGTTTTCCCGAAGGGCAGACCCAGTACTTC. The chain uses TRBV12-3 or TRBV12-4 and TRBJ2-5; D uncertain. The CDR3 has 13 amino acids. Trimming took off 3 bases at V and 6 bases at J, with 11 bases between the two ends.

V gene TRBV6-5 combines with J gene TRBJ1-1, with no clear D. Germline V gene lookup returns CDR1 MNHEY and CDR2 SVGAGI. The CDR3 runs 12 residues. V dropped 10 bases and J dropped 5 bases, with 14 bases sitting between them. DNA of the CDR3: TGTGCCACCTCCGAGGTGGGTACTGAAGCTTTCTTT. Amino acid sequence: CATSEVGTEAFF.

As for this clonotype: One junction end disagrees with the germline gene, perhaps due to a read error. The chain carries TRBV7-9 and TRBJ1-2; D ambiguous. Germline loops: CDR1 SEHNR, CDR2 FQNEAQ (reference sequence). CDR3 length: 13 residues. CDR3 nucleotide sequence: TGTGCCAGCAACTTAGAAGGGCCCTATGGCTACGCCTTC. It is translated as CASNLEGPYGYAF. Supplemented by reference TRBV7-9 and TRBJ1-2, the full variable domain reads DTGVSQNPRHKITKRGQNVTFRCDPISEHNRLYWYRQTLGQGPEFLTYFQNEAQLEKSRLLSDRFSAERPKGSFSTLEIQRTEQGDSAMYLCASNLEGPYGYAFGSGTRLTVV.

The chain joins TRBV20-1 to TRBJ2-5; D not resolved. CDR1 and CDR2 from the germline V gene are DFQATT and SNEGSKA (reference sequence). The CDR3 is 12 amino acids. Between the trimmed V and J ends, which lost 2 bases and 5 bases, there was a span of 9 bases. This chain's CDR3 is CSARPGAETQYF. Written as DNA, the CDR3 is TGCAGTGCTAGACCTGGAGCTGAGACCCAGTACTTC.

The sample holds one count of this clonotype. The chain combines TRBV5-1 with TRBJ2-7; D is unclear. Germline assignment: CDR1 SGHRS and CDR2 YFSETQ. Trimming took 6 bases from V and 7 from J, leaving 17 bases between them. This CDR3 spans 13 amino acids. The CDR3 DNA sequence: TGCGCCAGCACTTTGGACGGAAGTCGGGAGCAGTACTTC. Protein product: CASTLDGSREQYF.

The rearrangement joins TRBV6-1 to TRBJ2-3; D may match TRBD1 or TRBD2 (5 bases each). CDR3 length: 13 amino acids. V lost 5 bases to trimming and J lost 6 bases, with 12 bases between them. Per germline, CDR1 MNHNS and CDR2 SASEGT. In nucleotides, the CDR3 is TGTGCCAGCAGTCGGGACCCGGGCGATACGCAGTATTTT. Amino acid sequence: CASSRDPGDTQYF.

The V and J genes are TRBV11-2 and TRBJ2-2; TRBD2 agrees at 7 bases. V shed 2 bases and J 2 bases; nucleotides not matched to a gene: 29. Germline CDR1 SGHAT, CDR2 FQNNGV. This CDR3 spans 24 amino acids. CDR3 nucleotide sequence: TGTGCCAGCAGCTTACATTTCCCCCCCTCATTCGGCCAAGGGCTAGCGGTAAACACCGGGGAGCTGTTTTTT. The encoded protein is CASSLHFPPSFGQGLAVNTGELFF. The complete variable domain, with remaining parts taken from reference TRBV11-2 and TRBJ2-2, reads EAGVAQSPRYKIIEKRQSVAFWCNPISGHATLYWYQQILGQGPKLLIQFQNNGVVDDSQLPKDRFSAERLKGVDSTLKIQPAKLEDSAVYLCASSLHFPPSFGQGLAVNTGELFFGEGSRLTVL.

Note on this clonotype: With a much larger clone just one base away, this may be a read error. This chain uses TRBV11-1 with TRBJ1-1, with D hard to call. This CDR3 has 13 residues. Trimming pared 3 bases from V and 4 bases from J, leaving 9 bases between. The germline V gene has CDR1 SGHAT and CDR2 FQDESV (reference sequence). For the CDR3, the DNA is TGTGCCAGCAGCTTTGGGTCTCTCACTGAAGCTTTCTTT. This gives the protein CASSFGSLTEAFF. Full variable domain (remainder filled in from reference TRBV11-1 and TRBJ1-1): EAEVAQSPRYKITEKSQAVAFWCDPISGHATLYWYRQILGQGPELLVQFQDESVVDDSQLPKDRFSAERLKGVDSTLKIQPAELGDSAMYLCASSFGSLTEAFFGQGTRLTVV.

In this sample, this clonotype turned up many times. The chain has TRBV30 and TRBJ2-7; D is perhaps TRBD2 (5 bases). Trimming removed 4 bases from V and 9 bases from J, with 16 bases in between. CDR1 is GTSNPN, CDR2 SVGIG, per germline (reference sequence). The length of the CDR3 is 12 residues. CDR3 sequence reads: CAWNEGNHGQYF. The CDR3 DNA reads as TGTGCCTGGAATGAGGGTAACCACGGGCAGTACTTC.

As regards this clonotype: One junction end does not reproduce the germline sequence, and a read error may be involved. The genes are TRBV20-1 and TRBJ2-7, with 7 bases identical to TRBD1. Germline values: CDR1 DFQATT, CDR2 SNEGSKA (reference sequence). This CDR3 is 17 amino acids long. CDR3 sequence (DNA): TGCAGTGCTTCCTCCGTGACAGGGCATCTCATGGGGAACGAGCAGCACTTC. Translating it yields CSASSVTGHLMGNEQHF.

The chain recombines TRBV4-1 with TRBJ2-1; D gene unclear. CDR3 length: 13 amino acids. Germline CDR1 and CDR2: MGHRA and YSYEKL. Trimming pared 1 base from V and 10 bases from J, leaving 11 bases between. The CDR3 DNA reads as TGCGCCAGCAGCCAAGCTGCTGGCCAGGAGCAGTTCTTC. This translates into CASSQAAGQEQFF.

Concerning this clonotype itself: Being one base from a much bigger clone, this may be a read error. The genes are TRBV11-1 and TRBJ2-3, with 12 bases matching TRBD2. Germline loops: CDR1 SGHAT, CDR2 FQDESV (reference sequence). V was pared by 1 base and J by 1 base, with 0 bases of the junction left unmatched. The CDR3 extends over 16 amino acids. The CDR3 nucleotides read TGTGCCAGCAGCTTAGGACTAGCGGGGGGCACAGATACGCAGTATTTT. Translated: CASSLGLAGGTDTQYF.

This clonotype was detected ten times or more. V is TRBV11-2 and J is TRBJ1-2, with TRBD1 matching over 8 bases. Trimming took 4 bases from V and 8 from J; bases not matched to a gene: 12. The germline CDR1 and CDR2 sequences are SGHAT and FQNNGV. The CDR3 is 15 amino acids. CDR3 loop: CASSSTGGQGGGYTF. The CDR3 DNA reads as TGTGCCAGCAGCTCAACGGGCGGACAGGGCGGGGGCTACACCTTC.

In this sample, this clonotype turned up many times. The chain is built from TRBV7-9 and TRBJ2-7; 8 nucleotides agree with TRBD2. CDR3 length: 15 amino acids. The V gene end was trimmed by 5 bases and the J gene end by 6 bases; junction bases not matched to a gene: 12. Looked up from germline, CDR1 is SEHNR and CDR2 is FQNEAQ (reference sequence). The CDR3 sequence is CASSTREGSLGEQYF. In DNA, the CDR3 is TGTGCCAGCAGCACCCGGGAGGGGTCCCTAGGCGAGCAGTACTTC.